The next 22 T cell receptor beta chains were all read from a single sample in a study of T cell repertoires in cytomegalovirus infection. No antigens are known for them. TCRdb reprocessed the reads via MiXCR and lists one record per CDR3 protein. This table holds under 350,000 distinct CDR3 sequences, roughly 21% found once. This sample comprised cultured PBMCs, obtained from culture after CMV antigen stimulation. The source of these receptors is a human donor in good health (CMV status not recorded). Some clones in this sample may be carry-over from other donors' samples.

This clonotype was counted ten times or more. The chain recombines TRBV7-2 with TRBJ1-5; TRBD1 might be the D (5 bases). This CDR3 comprises 15 residues. The germline V gene encodes CDR1 SGHTA and CDR2 FQGNSA. V lost 2 bases and J lost 7, with 15 bases in between. Written as DNA, the CDR3 is TGTGCCAGCAGCTTATGGCAGGGTCGGGACCAGCCCCAGCATTTT. As protein: CASSLWQGRDQPQHF.

The V call is TRBV5-4, the J call TRBJ2-3; D ambiguous. CDR3 length: 12 amino acids. Trimming pared 0 bases from V and 8 bases from J, leaving 7 bases between. Germline V CDR1 and CDR2: SGHNT, YYREEE (reference sequence). The CDR3 sequence is CASSLGTGTQYF. For the CDR3, the DNA is TGTGCCAGCAGCTTGGGGACGGGTACGCAGTATTTT.

The V call is TRBV20-1, the J call TRBJ2-3; 11 nucleotides align to TRBD2. V dropped 4 bases and J dropped 5; count of bases not matched to a gene: 11. This CDR3 has 16 amino acids. Per the germline V gene, CDR1 is DFQATT and CDR2 is SNEGSKA (reference sequence). The CDR3 DNA reads as TGCAGTGCTACCCCGATAGCGGGAGGGCCTCAAGATACGCAGTATTTT. Encoded protein: CSATPIAGGPQDTQYF.

In this sample, this clonotype turned up many times. The rearrangement joins TRBV6-1 to TRBJ2-1; D gene unclear. This CDR3 has 15 residues. Germline lookup yields CDR1 MNHNS and CDR2 SASEGT. V lost 2 bases, J lost 8 bases, and 16 bases lay in between. Written as DNA, the CDR3 is TGTGCCAGCAGTGAATACGTGCTAGAATCATATGAGCAGTTCTTC. Translating gives CASSEYVLESYEQFF.

The chain combines TRBV4-2 with TRBJ2-7; no clear D gene. Germline CDR1 reads LGHNA; CDR2 reads YNFKEQ. The CDR3 loop spans 15 amino acids. Trimming removed 0 bases from V and 0 bases from J, with 9 bases in between. The CDR3 bases are TGTGCCAGCAGCCAAGATTATGGTGACTCCTACGAGCAGTACTTC. It translates to CASSQDYGDSYEQYF.

This chain joins TRBV28 and TRBJ2-3; TRBD2 matches at 8 bases. After removal of 5 bases from V and 1 base from J, the junction contained 5 bases not matched to a gene. Per the germline V gene, CDR1 is MDHEN and CDR2 is SYDVKM. This CDR3 region has 15 residues. DNA for the CDR3: TGTGCCAGCAGTCCCGGACTAGCAGGCACAGATACGCAGTATTTT. This encodes CASSPGLAGTDTQYF.

Ten or more counts support this clonotype. This sequence joins TRBV18 and TRBJ2-7, with no clear D. The V end was cut by 3 bases, the J end by 6 bases, with 15 bases between. Germline assignment: CDR1 KGHSH and CDR2 LQKENI. The CDR3 sequence is 14 residues long. The DNA of the CDR3 is TGTGCCAGCTCACCCGTCAGTAACAGCCTCGAGCAGTACTTC. Its protein product is CASSPVSNSLEQYF.

A few counts support this clonotype. The CDR3 sequence: CASSITTGIGEKLFF. The CDR3 bases are TGTGCCAGTAGTATTACTACAGGTATAGGAGAAAAACTGTTTTTT. The chain couples TRBV19 to TRBJ1-4, with D maybe TRBD1 (5 bases). This CDR3 contains 15 residues. The ends were cut back, 3 bases at V and 8 bases at J, with 16 bases in the middle. The germline gives CDR1 LNHDA, CDR2 SQIVND (reference sequence).

This clonotype has only one observation. The chain carries TRBV4-3 and TRBJ2-7; maybe TRBD2 (5 bases). The V end was cut by 1 base, the J end by 7 bases, with 20 bases between. Germline lookup yields CDR1 LGHNA and CDR2 YSLEER. This CDR3 comprises 16 residues. DNA of the CDR3: TGCGCCAGCAGCCAAGGGTTGGCAGGACCTACGGGAGAGCAGTACTTC. It yields the protein CASSQGLAGPTGEQYF.

The gene calls are TRBV10-3 and TRBJ1-1; weak D call: TRBD1 (6 bases). Germline values: CDR1 ENHRY, CDR2 SYGVKD. V was pared by 4 bases and J by 1 base, with 13 bases between. There are 15 residues in the CDR3. The CDR3 region has the DNA TGTGCCATCAGTGGTCGTGGACAGCCGAACACTGAAGCTTTCTTT. This encodes CAISGRGQPNTEAFF.

J is TRBJ1-5 and V is TRBV28; D remains ambiguous. V was pared by 6 bases and J by 3 bases, with 6 bases between. From germline, CDR1 is MDHEN and CDR2 SYDVKM. The CDR3 has 12 residues. The DNA of the CDR3 is TGTGCCAGCAGAGTATTCAATCAGCCCCAGCATTTT. Its protein product is CASRVFNQPQHF.

The chain is built from TRBV4-1 and TRBJ1-6; 7 bases align to TRBD1. The CDR3 consists of 16 residues. V trimming: 0 bases; J trimming: 6 bases; junction bases outside the gene matches: 5. Germline CDR1 MGHRA, CDR2 YSYEKL. The CDR3 here is CASSQDAGQPNSPLHF. The CDR3 DNA follows: TGCGCCAGCAGCCAAGACGCGGGACAGCCTAATTCACCCCTCCACTTT.

The rearrangement links TRBV12-3 or TRBV12-4 to TRBJ2-5; TRBD2 is a possible D gene (6 bases). The germline V and J ends were trimmed by 3 bases and 5 bases, with 13 bases remaining between them. CDR3 length: 14 amino acids. CDR3 nucleotide sequence: TGTGCCAGCAGTTTCGGGGGTTCGTCCGAGACCCAGTACTTC. Protein product: CASSFGGSSETQYF.

The sample holds many counts of this clonotype. V gene TRBV7-9 combines with J gene TRBJ2-5; TRBD2 matches at 7 bases. This CDR3 has 16 residues. The trim removed 5 bases at V and 5 bases at J, leaving 14 bases unmatched. CDR1 SEHNR and CDR2 FQNEAQ come from the germline V gene (reference sequence). CDR3 DNA sequence: TGTGCCAGCAGCACCTTCCTAGCGGCGAGGGTGGAGACCCAGTACTTC. Its protein product is CASSTFLAARVETQYF.

This clonotype has only a few counts. The chain recombines TRBV27 with TRBJ2-1; 13 nucleotides line up with TRBD2. Germline V gene data show CDR1 as MNHEY and CDR2 as SMNVEV (reference sequence). Trimming removed 7 bases from V and 8 bases from J; junction bases left unmatched: 8. The CDR3 totals 15 residues. The CDR3 sequence: CASTLGTSGKDEQFF. For the CDR3, the DNA is TGTGCCAGCACCCTCGGGACTAGCGGGAAGGATGAGCAGTTCTTC.

This clonotype was seen a few times. This sequence joins TRBV19 and TRBJ2-1; tentatively, D is TRBD1 or TRBD2 (5 bases each). There are 16 residues in the CDR3. Trimming removed 4 bases from V and 8 bases from J, with 21 bases in between. CDR1 and CDR2 from the germline V gene are LNHDA and SQIVND (reference sequence). The CDR3 region has the DNA TGTGCCAGTAGTACCCTGAGGGACGTCCGGCGGTATGAGCAGTTCTTC. It encodes CASSTLRDVRRYEQFF.

This clonotype was detected a few times. CDR3 in DNA: TGTGCCAGCAGCCGGACGCCCGACTATGGCTACACCTTC. This codes for CASSRTPDYGYTF. The V and J genes are TRBV5-6 and TRBJ1-2; no clear D. Deletions cut 4 bases from V and 3 bases from J, with 10 bases between. This CDR3 region has 13 residues. The germline gives CDR1 SGHDT, CDR2 YYEEEE.

The rearrangement links TRBV5-1 to TRBJ2-7; 11 positions match TRBD2. Trimming took 4 bases from V and 5 from J; bases not matched to a gene: 11. The germline V gene encodes CDR1 SGHRS and CDR2 YFSETQ. This CDR3 has 16 residues. The CDR3 sequence: CASSLGVAGGRHEQYF. The DNA for the CDR3 is TGCGCCAGCAGCCTCGGGGTAGCGGGAGGGCGACACGAGCAGTACTTC.

This clonotype was picked up many times. This sequence joins TRBV7-8 and TRBJ2-1; TRBD2 matches 10 bases. There are 17 residues in the CDR3. J was trimmed by 0 bases and V by 3 bases; bases with no gene match: 5. Germline V gives CDR1 SGHVS, CDR2 FQNEAQ. The CDR3 is CASSLGTSEFSYNEQFF. The CDR3 DNA is TGTGCCAGCAGCTTGGGGACTAGCGAATTCTCCTACAATGAGCAGTTCTTC.

This clonotype was observed many times. J is TRBJ2-1 and V is TRBV4-1, with a weak D call TRBD2 (6 bases). Trimming took off 4 bases at V and 6 bases at J, with 16 bases between the two ends. Germline loops: CDR1 MGHRA, CDR2 YSYEKL. CDR3 size: 15 residues. The CDR3 is CASSRRDWHGNEQFF. CDR3 in DNA: TGCGCCAGCAGCCGCCGGGACTGGCATGGCAATGAGCAGTTCTTC.

In this sample, this clonotype turned up many times. The rearrangement uses TRBV27 and TRBJ1-2; TRBD1 might be the D (5 bases). The CDR3 is made up of 15 amino acids. Trimming removed 0 bases at V and 5 bases at J, with 13 bases between. Looked up from germline, CDR1 is MNHEY and CDR2 is SMNVEV (reference sequence). The CDR3 region has the DNA TGTGCCAGCAGTTTATCCGGGGGGACCGTTTATGGCTACACCTTC. Translation: CASSLSGGTVYGYTF.

This clonotype was seen a handful of times. The chain has TRBV7-2 and TRBJ2-1; D might be TRBD1 (6 bases). Trimming removed 1 base from V and 4 bases from J, with 11 bases in between. This CDR3 region has 15 residues. From germline, CDR1 is SGHTA and CDR2 FQGNSA. This CDR3 is CASSLERTVYNEQFF. In DNA form, the CDR3 reads TGTGCCAGCAGCTTAGAACGGACAGTTTACAATGAGCAGTTCTTC. The variable domain in full, with the rest retrieved from reference TRBV7-2 and TRBJ2-1, is GAGVSQSPSNKVTEKGKDVELRCDPISGHTALYWYRQSLGQGLEFLIYFQGNSAPDKSGLPSDRFSAERTGGSVSTLTIQRTQQEDSAVYLCASSLERTVYNEQFFGPGTRLTVL.